Listed below are T cell receptor beta chains from one sample, sequenced in a study of T cells expressing NK-cell markers. TCRdb reprocessed the 5' RACE reads; each CDR3 protein has one entry and no DNA is given. The sample table includes 350,000 to 500,000 distinct CDR3 sequences. The sample was blood T cells: a sorted CD56 or NKG2C T cell subset, CD4+ or CD8+ T cells, or bulk PBMC T cells (not recorded which). Receptors were obtained from a woman between 18 and 69 years old in good health. Each CDR3 is given with its conserved first and last residue.

cdr3_aa,v_call,j_call
CASSGGRYYEQYF,TRBV2,TRBJ2-7
CATSAAGLGANVLTF,TRBV24-1,TRBJ2-6
CASSKTPSSYNEQFF,TRBV19,TRBJ2-1
CSAPLLAGAYEQYF,TRBV20-1,TRBJ2-7
CASSLLLAGGRNEQFF,TRBV7-9,TRBJ2-1
CASSLTPSSGNTIYF,TRBV5-6,TRBJ1-3
CASSAPGTGPFNEQFF,TRBV6-1,TRBJ2-1
CASSVAGTGDGEETQYF,TRBV25-1,TRBJ2-5
CASSVRVWTGELFF,TRBV6-1,TRBJ2-2
CASEGGGAYGDTQYF,TRBV5-1,TRBJ2-3
CASSLVAETQYF,TRBV7-9,TRBJ2-5
CASNRGDGNTIYF,TRBV7-3,TRBJ1-3
CSVVGARSDTQYF,TRBV29-1,TRBJ2-3
CASSYSGSGSAPSGEQFF,TRBV6-5,TRBJ2-1
CASSQGTSGFYEQYF,TRBV4-3,TRBJ2-7
CSAPTEITDTQYF,TRBV20-1,TRBJ2-3
CASSVGEAQETQYF,TRBV9,TRBJ2-5